The 7 T cell receptor beta chains in this list originate from one sample, sequenced in a study of a mutant IDH1 vaccine in newly diagnosed glioma. These TCRs' antigens remain unknown. Libraries were prepared by immunoSEQ multiplex PCR; TCRdb keeps only in-frame clonotypes and omits some of them. The data hold roughly 51,000 clones, with roughly 80% observed a single time. As to time point: week 35, safety follow-up. The study gave 300 ug of mutant IDH1 20-mer peptide per vaccine dose, with topical imiquimod. Sample: PBMCs, taken from a glioma patient whose treatment included an IDH1 peptide vaccine. These receptors were taken from a man aged 35-49 years with glioma.

The chain employs TRBV11-2 and TRBJ1-6; D remains ambiguous. The CDR3 sequence is 13 residues long. Germline CDR1 and CDR2: SGHAT and FQNNGV. V dropped 1 base and J dropped 10 bases, with 8 bases sitting between them. The CDR3 coding sequence is TGTGCCAGCAGCTTAGGGGGTGCATCACCCCTCCACTTT. It codes for CASSLGGASPLHF.

This clone was seen more than once but under ten times. A read error may account for a junction end that differs from germline. The chain joins TRBV20-1 to TRBJ1-1; the D gene is possibly TRBD1 (6 bases). This CDR3 contains 11 residues. Germline CDR1 DFQATT, CDR2 SNEGSKA (reference sequence). The CDR3 protein is CSARDVGGPRF. The CDR3 DNA follows: TGCAGTGCTAGAGATGTTGGGGGGCCCAGGTTC.

The V gene is TRBV2, the J gene TRBJ2-7; D is possibly TRBD2 (6 bases). Germline loops: CDR1 SNHLY, CDR2 FYNNEI. The ends were cut back, 1 base at V and 2 bases at J, with 12 bases in the middle. The CDR3 is 15 amino acids. CDR3 loop: CASSEGMTGAYEQYF. The CDR3 coding sequence is TGTGCCAGCAGTGAAGGTATGACGGGAGCCTACGAGCAGTACTTC. Full variable domain (remainder filled in from reference TRBV2 and TRBJ2-7): EPEVTQTPSHQVTQMGQEVILRCVPISNHLYFYWYRQILGQKVEFLVSFYNNEISEKSEIFDDQFSVERPDGSNFTLKIRSTKLEDSAMYFCASSEGMTGAYEQYFGPGTRLTVT.

The gene calls are TRBV5-6 and TRBJ1-5; weak D call: TRBD1 (5 bases). Trimming shortened V by 0 bases and J by 7 bases, and 14 bases separated the two germline ends. The CDR3 spans 15 residues. CDR1 and CDR2 (germline): SGHDT, YYEEEE. CDR3 loop: CASSLGPGLVQPQHF. The CDR3 region has the DNA TGTGCCAGCAGCTTGGGCCCAGGGTTGGTCCAGCCCCAGCATTTT.

This clone was detected a few times. The V call is TRBV4-1, the J call TRBJ1-1; unclear D gene. CDR3 length equals 15 residues. The V gene lost 1 base and the J gene lost 7 bases, with 16 bases spanning the gap. Germline-derived CDR1 and CDR2 are MGHRA and YSYEKL. CDR3 nucleotides: TGCGCCAGCAGCCAAGTCGGTGCTAGGCGGTATGAAGCTTTCTTT. Translating gives CASSQVGARRYEAFF.

The CDR3 protein is CASSEEGTGVYTEAFF. The CDR3 nucleotides read TGCGCCAGCAGTGAAGAAGGGACAGGGGTGTACACTGAAGCTTTCTTT. This chain connects TRBV10-1 to TRBJ1-1; TRBD1 aligns across 10 bases. Per germline, CDR1 WNHNN and CDR2 SYGVQD (reference sequence). Trimming took 3 bases from V and 3 from J; bases not matched to a gene: 7. The CDR3 sequence is 16 residues long.

The rearrangement uses TRBV5-5 and TRBJ1-1, with D perhaps TRBD1 (6 bases). This CDR3 spans 17 amino acids. Germline lookup yields CDR1 SGHKS and CDR2 YYEKEE (reference sequence). The ends were cut back, 7 bases at V and 3 bases at J, with 25 bases in the middle. The CDR3 spells CASDRGGDISRHTEAFF. Written as DNA, the CDR3 is TGTGCCAGCGACCGGGGGGGGGACATCTCACGGCACACTGAAGCTTTCTTT.